Following are 14 T cell receptor beta chains from one sample sequenced in a study of PD-L1 blockade in urothelial cancer. Time point here: pretreatment peripheral blood. The repertoire was sequenced with immunoSEQ multiplex PCR; TCRdb's copy has only in-frame clones and lacks some. In the table there are around 50,000 clones, about 80% of which are singletons. The input for sequencing was PBMCs, taken around atezolizumab (anti-PD-L1) treatment. The origin of the receptors is a man in his fifties or sixties with urothelial cancer.

This chain uses TRBV10-1 with TRBJ1-3; 10 bases fit TRBD1. The germline CDR1 and CDR2 sequences are WNHNN and SYGVQD (reference sequence). This CDR3 is built from 16 residues. Germline trimming cut 5 bases from V and 0 bases from J; bases unmatched to any gene: 4. Written as DNA, the CDR3 is TGCGCCAGCAGTAGGACAGGGGGGAGCTCTGGAAACACCATATATTTT. Amino acids: CASSRTGGSSGNTIYF.

The chain combines TRBV11-2 with TRBJ1-2, with D unclear. This CDR3 region has 15 residues. Trimming took off 2 bases at V and 0 bases at J, with 10 bases between the two ends. The germline gives CDR1 SGHAT, CDR2 FQNNGV. The CDR3 DNA is TGTGCCAGCAGCTTACGTCTACAGACTAACTATGGCTACACCTTC. This sequence encodes CASSLRLQTNYGYTF.

This chain links TRBV7-8 with TRBJ2-1, with 10 positions matching TRBD2. V gave up 5 bases and J gave up 8 bases; unmatched junction bases: 12. There are 16 residues in the CDR3. CDR1 and CDR2 from the germline V gene are SGHVS and FQNEAQ. The CDR3 bases are TGTGCCAGCAGCCTTTTAGCGGGAGGTTTTTCCCATGAGCAGTTCTTC. Protein: CASSLLAGGFSHEQFF.

The chain combines TRBV11-1 with TRBJ2-7; D might be TRBD1 (6 bases). This CDR3 region has 15 residues. Germline V lookup: CDR1 SGHAT, CDR2 FQDESV (reference sequence). V was pared by 4 bases and J by 4 bases, with 17 bases between. The CDR3 coding sequence is TGTGCCAGCAGCTCCCCCAACAGGGCTTTATACGAGCAGTACTTC. Translating gives CASSSPNRALYEQYF.

This clone was detected only a few times. The chain couples TRBV9 to TRBJ1-3, with 8 bases lining up with TRBD1. The CDR3 length is 17 residues. Germline V gene sequence: CDR1 SGDLS, CDR2 YYNGEE. V was clipped by 4 bases and J by 2 bases; unmatched bases: 11. CDR3 nucleotide sequence: TGTGCCAGCAGCCCCGGGGGCCAGGGGGCGGCTGGAAACACCATATATTTT. Protein: CASSPGGQGAAGNTIYF. Filled out from reference TRBV9 and TRBJ1-3, the complete variable domain reads DSGVTQTPKHLITATGQRVTLRCSPRSGDLSVYWYQQSLDQGLQFLIQYYNGEERAKGNILERFSAQQFPDLHSELNLSSLELGDSALYFCASSPGGQGAAGNTIYFGEGSWLTVV.

This clone appeared once. The J gene is TRBJ2-1, the V gene TRBV19; D is perhaps TRBD1 (6 bases). CDR1 and CDR2 from the germline V gene are LNHDA and SQIVND (reference sequence). The CDR3 is made up of 14 amino acids. Trimming shortened V by 6 bases and J by 7 bases, and 16 bases separated the two germline ends. The CDR3 sequence: CASREWTAGNEQFF. The CDR3 region has the DNA TGTGCCAGTAGAGAATGGACAGCCGGTAATGAGCAGTTCTTC.

The chain is built from TRBV5-1 and TRBJ2-2, with 15 bases lining up with TRBD2. This CDR3 has 15 amino acids. Germline V lookup: CDR1 SGHRS, CDR2 YFSETQ. V shed 3 bases and J 6 bases; nucleotides not matched to a gene: 0. The CDR3 reads CASSWTSGGAGELFF. CDR3 sequence (DNA): TGCGCCAGCAGCTGGACTAGCGGGGGGGCCGGGGAGCTGTTTTTT.

The V gene is TRBV7-8, the J gene TRBJ2-3; no firm D call. Between the trimmed V and J ends, which lost 3 bases and 2 bases, there was a span of 12 bases. CDR3 length: 15 amino acids. Germline CDR1 reads SGHVS; CDR2 reads FQNEAQ. The CDR3, as DNA: TGTGCCAGCAGCTTCCTAGAGGAGTCCACAGATACGCAGTATTTT. This encodes CASSFLEESTDTQYF.

V and J are TRBV6-1 and TRBJ2-3; tentative D call: TRBD2 (7 bases). This CDR3 has 15 residues. The germline V gene encodes CDR1 MNHNS and CDR2 SASEGT. V lost 0 bases and J 5 bases, leaving 12 bases between the germline ends. CDR3 coding DNA: TGTGCCAGCAGTGAAGCGGGGGGGCTCGTAGATACGCAGTATTTT. Its translation is CASSEAGGLVDTQYF.

V and J are TRBV4-1 and TRBJ2-3; a weak D match, TRBD1 (5 bases). V was pared by 8 bases and J by 0 bases, with 12 bases between. The CDR3 consists of 14 residues. Germline CDR1 reads MGHRA; CDR2 reads YSYEKL. CDR3 sequence reads: CASQSDSSTDTQYF. For the CDR3, the DNA is TGCGCCAGCCAAAGTGACAGCAGCACAGATACGCAGTATTTT.

This chain joins TRBV12-5 and TRBJ2-3; TRBD2 matches 10 bases. This CDR3 contains 15 residues. CDR1 and CDR2 (germline): LGHNT, FRNRAP. V lost 4 bases and J lost 2; bases outside the gene matches: 3. CDR3 in amino acids: CASGSSGGITDTQYF. The CDR3 bases are TGTGCTAGTGGTTCTAGCGGGGGAATCACAGATACGCAGTATTTT.

The rearrangement uses TRBV11-2 and TRBJ2-2; D not certain. Germline V lookup: CDR1 SGHAT, CDR2 FQNNGV. The V and J ends lost 5 bases and 0 bases respectively, with 13 bases between them. This CDR3 is built from 16 residues. CDR3 sequence reads: CASSPLVSPNTGELFF. Here the CDR3 DNA reads TGTGCCAGCAGCCCATTAGTTAGCCCGAACACCGGGGAGCTGTTTTTT.

The chain joins TRBV5-1 to TRBJ2-3; 9 nucleotides align to TRBD2. CDR1 is SGHRS and CDR2 is YFSETQ in the germline V gene. Trimming took 4 bases from V and 1 from J; bases not matched to a gene: 4. CDR3 length: 15 amino acids. CDR3 residues: CASSTASGGTDTQYF. The CDR3 coding sequence is TGCGCCAGCAGCACTGCTAGCGGGGGCACAGATACGCAGTATTTT.

This chain links TRBV7-2 with TRBJ2-1, with D tentatively TRBD2 (5 bases). CDR1 SGHTA and CDR2 FQGNSA come from the germline V gene. V lost 1 base to trimming and J lost 3 bases, with 7 bases between them. The CDR3 loop spans 14 amino acids. CDR3 nucleotides: TGTGCCAGCAGCTTAGGAGCGGTCTACAATGAGCAGTTCTTC. Translation: CASSLGAVYNEQFF.